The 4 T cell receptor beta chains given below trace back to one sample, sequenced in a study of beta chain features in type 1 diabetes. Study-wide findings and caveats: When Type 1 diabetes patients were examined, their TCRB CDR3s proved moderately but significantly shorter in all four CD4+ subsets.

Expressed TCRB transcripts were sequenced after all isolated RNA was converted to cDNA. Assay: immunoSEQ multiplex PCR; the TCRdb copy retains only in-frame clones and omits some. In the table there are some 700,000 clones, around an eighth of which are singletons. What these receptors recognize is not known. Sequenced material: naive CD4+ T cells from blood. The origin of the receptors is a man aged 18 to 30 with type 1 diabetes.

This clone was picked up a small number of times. The CDR3 loop is CASSLTSGGRYEQYF. The CDR3 coding sequence is TGTGCCAGCAGTCTCACTAGCGGGGGCCGCTACGAGCAGTACTTC. This rearrangement joins TRBV27 to TRBJ2-7, with 11 bases fitting TRBD2. The ends lost 5 bases at V and 3 bases at J; junction bases unmatched: 6. Germline values: CDR1 MNHEY, CDR2 SMNVEV (reference sequence). CDR3 size: 15 residues.

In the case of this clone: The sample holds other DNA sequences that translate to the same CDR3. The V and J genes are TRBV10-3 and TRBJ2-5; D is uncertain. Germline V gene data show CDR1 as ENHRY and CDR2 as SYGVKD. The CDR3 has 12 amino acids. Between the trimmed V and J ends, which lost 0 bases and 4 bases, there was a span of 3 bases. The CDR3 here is CAISESPETQYF. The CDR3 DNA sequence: TGTGCCATCAGTGAGTCGCCAGAGACCCAGTACTTC.

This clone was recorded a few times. The CDR3 bases are TGTGCCAGCAGCTTGATGGACAGGGAAGCTACTGAAGCTTTCTTT. This sequence encodes CASSLMDREATEAFF. The rearrangement links TRBV5-4 to TRBJ1-1, with TRBD1 identical over 8 bases. V was clipped by 1 base and J by 5 bases; unmatched bases: 7. The CDR3 sequence is 15 residues long. Germline V gene sequence: CDR1 SGHNT, CDR2 YYREEE (reference sequence).

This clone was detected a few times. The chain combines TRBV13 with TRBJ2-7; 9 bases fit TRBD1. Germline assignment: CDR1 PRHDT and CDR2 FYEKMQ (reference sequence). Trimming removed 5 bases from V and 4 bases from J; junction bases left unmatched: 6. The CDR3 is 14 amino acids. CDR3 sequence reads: CASSGKQGAYEQYF. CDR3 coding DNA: TGTGCCAGCAGCGGGAAACAGGGGGCTTACGAGCAGTACTTC.